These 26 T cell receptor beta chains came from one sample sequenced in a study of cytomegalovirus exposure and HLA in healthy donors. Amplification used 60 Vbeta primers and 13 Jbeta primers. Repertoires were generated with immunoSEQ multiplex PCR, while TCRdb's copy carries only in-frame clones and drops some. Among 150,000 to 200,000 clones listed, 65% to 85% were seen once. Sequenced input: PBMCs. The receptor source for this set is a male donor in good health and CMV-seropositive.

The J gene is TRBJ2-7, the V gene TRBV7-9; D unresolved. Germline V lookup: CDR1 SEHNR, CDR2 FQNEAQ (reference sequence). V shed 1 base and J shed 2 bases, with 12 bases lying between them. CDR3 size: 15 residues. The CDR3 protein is CASSLVGHKTYEQYF. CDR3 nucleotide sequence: TGTGCCAGCAGCTTAGTGGGCCACAAGACCTACGAGCAGTACTTC.

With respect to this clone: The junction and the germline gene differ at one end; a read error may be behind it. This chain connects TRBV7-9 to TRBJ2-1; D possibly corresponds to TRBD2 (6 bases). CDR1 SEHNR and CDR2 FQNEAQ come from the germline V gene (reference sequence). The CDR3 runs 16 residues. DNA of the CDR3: TGTTCCAGCCTTCAGGATTACGGGAGTTTTCGCAATGAGCAGTTCTTC. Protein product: CSSLQDYGSFRNEQFF.

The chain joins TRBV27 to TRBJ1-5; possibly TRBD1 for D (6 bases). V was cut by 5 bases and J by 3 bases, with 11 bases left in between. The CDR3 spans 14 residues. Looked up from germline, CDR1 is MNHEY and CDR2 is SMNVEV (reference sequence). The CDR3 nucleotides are TGTGCCAGCAGTCTGACAGGTTACAATCAGCCCCAGCATTTT. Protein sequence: CASSLTGYNQPQHF.

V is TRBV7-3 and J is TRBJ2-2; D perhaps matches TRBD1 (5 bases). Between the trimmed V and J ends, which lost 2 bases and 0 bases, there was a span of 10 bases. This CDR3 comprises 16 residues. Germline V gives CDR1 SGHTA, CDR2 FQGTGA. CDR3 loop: CASSLSDSPNTGELFF. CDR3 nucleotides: TGTGCCAGCAGCTTATCTGACAGCCCGAACACCGGGGAGCTGTTTTTT. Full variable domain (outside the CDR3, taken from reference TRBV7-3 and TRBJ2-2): GAGVSQTPSNKVTEKGKYVELRCDPISGHTALYWYRQSLGQGPEFLIYFQGTGAADDSGLPNDRFFAVRPEGSVSTLKIQRTERGDSAVYLCASSLSDSPNTGELFFGEGSRLTVL.

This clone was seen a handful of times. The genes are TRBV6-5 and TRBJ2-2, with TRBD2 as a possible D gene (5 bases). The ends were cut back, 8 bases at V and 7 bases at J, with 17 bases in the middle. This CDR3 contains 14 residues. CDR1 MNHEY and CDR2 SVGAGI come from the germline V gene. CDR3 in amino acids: CASQRASEVGELFF. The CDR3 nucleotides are TGTGCCAGCCAGAGGGCTAGTGAGGTCGGGGAGCTGTTTTTT.

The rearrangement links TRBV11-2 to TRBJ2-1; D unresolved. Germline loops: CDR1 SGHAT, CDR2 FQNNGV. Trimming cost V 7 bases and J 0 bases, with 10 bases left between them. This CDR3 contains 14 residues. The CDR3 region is CASTLLSSYNEQFF. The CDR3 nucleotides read TGTGCCAGCACTCTCCTCAGCTCCTACAATGAGCAGTTCTTC. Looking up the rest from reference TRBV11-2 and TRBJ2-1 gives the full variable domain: EAGVAQSPRYKIIEKRQSVAFWCNPISGHATLYWYQQILGQGPKLLIQFQNNGVVDDSQLPKDRFSAERLKGVDSTLKIQPAKLEDSAVYLCASTLLSSYNEQFFGPGTRLTVL.

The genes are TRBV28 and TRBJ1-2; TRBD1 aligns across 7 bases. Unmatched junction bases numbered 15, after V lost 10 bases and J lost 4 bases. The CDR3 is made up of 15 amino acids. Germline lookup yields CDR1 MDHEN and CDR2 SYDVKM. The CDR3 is CATSGASTGSYGYTF. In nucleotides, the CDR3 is TGTGCCACGTCCGGGGCCTCGACAGGGAGCTATGGCTACACCTTC.

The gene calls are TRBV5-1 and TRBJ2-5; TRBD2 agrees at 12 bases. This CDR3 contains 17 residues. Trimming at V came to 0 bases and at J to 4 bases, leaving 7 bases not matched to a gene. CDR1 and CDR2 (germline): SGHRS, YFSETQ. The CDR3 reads CASSLEASGRAGETQYF. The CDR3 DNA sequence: TGCGCCAGCAGCTTGGAGGCTAGCGGGAGGGCCGGAGAGACCCAGTACTTC.

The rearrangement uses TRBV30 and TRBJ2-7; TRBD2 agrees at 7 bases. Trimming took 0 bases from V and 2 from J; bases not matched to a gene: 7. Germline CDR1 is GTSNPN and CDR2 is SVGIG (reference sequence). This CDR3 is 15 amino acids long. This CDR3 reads CAWSVFPSGPYEQYF. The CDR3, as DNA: TGTGCCTGGAGTGTATTTCCTAGCGGACCCTACGAGCAGTACTTC. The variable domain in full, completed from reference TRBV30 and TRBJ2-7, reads SQTIHQWPATLVQPVGSPLSLECTVEGTSNPNLYWYRQAAGRGLQLLFYSVGIGQISSEVPQNLSASRPQDRQFILSSKKLLLSDSGFYLCAWSVFPSGPYEQYFGPGTRLTVT.

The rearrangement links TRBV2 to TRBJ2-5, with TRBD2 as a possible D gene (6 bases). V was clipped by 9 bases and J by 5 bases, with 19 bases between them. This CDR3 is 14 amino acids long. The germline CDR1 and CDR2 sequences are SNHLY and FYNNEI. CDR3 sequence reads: CARGDGPGGETQYF. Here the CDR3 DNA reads TGTGCCAGGGGGGACGGGCCTGGGGGGGAGACCCAGTACTTC.

The CDR3 loop reads CASSSGTGISYEQYF. The CDR3 region has the DNA TGTGCCAGCAGCTCCGGGACAGGTATATCCTACGAGCAGTACTTC. The genes are TRBV7-9 and TRBJ2-7; 8 nucleotides match TRBD1. V shed 4 bases and J 1 base; nucleotides not matched to a gene: 6. CDR1 and CDR2 (germline): SEHNR, FQNEAQ (reference sequence). The CDR3 is 15 residues long.

Here the CDR3 reads CASSYDRVSNEQYF. CDR3 DNA sequence: TGTGCCAGCAGTTACGACAGGGTTTCTAACGAGCAGTACTTC. The chain carries TRBV6-5 and TRBJ2-5, with 7 positions matching TRBD1. The DNA end is a closer match to TRBJ2-7, so the J assignment may be wrong. Germline CDR1 reads MNHEY; CDR2 reads SVGAGI. This CDR3 is 14 amino acids long.

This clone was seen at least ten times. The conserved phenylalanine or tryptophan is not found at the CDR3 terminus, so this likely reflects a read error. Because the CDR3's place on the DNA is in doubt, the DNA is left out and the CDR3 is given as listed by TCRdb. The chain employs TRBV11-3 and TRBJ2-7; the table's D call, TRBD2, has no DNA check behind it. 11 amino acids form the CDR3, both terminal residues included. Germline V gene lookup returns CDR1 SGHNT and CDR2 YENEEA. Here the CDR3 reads CASPGEGTTQG.

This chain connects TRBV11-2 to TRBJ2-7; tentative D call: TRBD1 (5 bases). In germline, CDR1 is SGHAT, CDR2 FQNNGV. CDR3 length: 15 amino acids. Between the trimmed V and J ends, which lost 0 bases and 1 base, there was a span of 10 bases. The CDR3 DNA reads TGTGCCAGCAGCTTAGATGGGGCAGGATCCTACGAGCAGTACTTC. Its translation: CASSLDGAGSYEQYF.

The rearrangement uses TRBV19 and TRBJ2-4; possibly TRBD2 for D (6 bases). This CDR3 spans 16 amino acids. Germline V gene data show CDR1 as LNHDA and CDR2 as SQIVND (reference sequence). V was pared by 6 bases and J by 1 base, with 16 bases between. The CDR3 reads CASSTLGLQAKNIQYF. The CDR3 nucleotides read TGTGCCAGTAGCACTTTGGGACTCCAGGCCAAAAACATTCAGTACTTC.

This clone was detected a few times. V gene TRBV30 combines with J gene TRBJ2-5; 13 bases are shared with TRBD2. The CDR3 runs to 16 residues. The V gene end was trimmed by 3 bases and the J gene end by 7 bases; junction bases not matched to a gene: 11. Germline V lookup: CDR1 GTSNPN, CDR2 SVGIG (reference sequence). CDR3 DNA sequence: TGTGCCTGGAGCGACCCCCGGACTAGCGGGAGTGGGACCCAGTACTTC. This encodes CAWSDPRTSGSGTQYF.

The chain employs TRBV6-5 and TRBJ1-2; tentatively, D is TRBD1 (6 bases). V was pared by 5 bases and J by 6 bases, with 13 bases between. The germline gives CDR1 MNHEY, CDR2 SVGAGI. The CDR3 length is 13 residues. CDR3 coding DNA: TGTGCCAGCAGTGGGCGGCAGGGGCATGGCTACACCTTC. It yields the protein CASSGRQGHGYTF.

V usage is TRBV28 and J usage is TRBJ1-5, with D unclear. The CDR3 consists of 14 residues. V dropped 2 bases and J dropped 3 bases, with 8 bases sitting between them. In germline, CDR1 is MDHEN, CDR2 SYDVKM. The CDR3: CASSLMRDNQPQHF. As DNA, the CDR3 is TGTGCCAGCAGTTTAATGAGGGACAATCAGCCCCAGCATTTT.

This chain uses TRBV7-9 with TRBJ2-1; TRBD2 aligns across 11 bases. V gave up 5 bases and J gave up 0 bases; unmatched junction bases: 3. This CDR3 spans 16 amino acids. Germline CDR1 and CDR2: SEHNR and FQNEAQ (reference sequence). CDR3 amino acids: CASSGGTSGSYNEQFF. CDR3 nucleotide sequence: TGTGCCAGCAGCGGGGGGACTAGCGGCTCCTACAATGAGCAGTTCTTC.

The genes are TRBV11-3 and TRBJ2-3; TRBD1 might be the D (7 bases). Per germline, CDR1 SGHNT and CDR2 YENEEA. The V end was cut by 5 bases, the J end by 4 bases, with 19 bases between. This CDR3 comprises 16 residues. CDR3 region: CASSNSQGGYADTQYF. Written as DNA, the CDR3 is TGTGCCAGCAGCAACTCCCAGGGGGGTTATGCAGATACGCAGTATTTT. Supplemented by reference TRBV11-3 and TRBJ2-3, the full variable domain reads EAGVVQSPRYKIIEKKQPVAFWCNPISGHNTLYWYLQNLGQGPELLIRYENEEAVDDSQLPKDRFSAERLKGVDSTLKIQPAELGDSAVYLCASSNSQGGYADTQYFGPGTRLTVL.

The CDR3 loop is CSVVAGVQETQYF. The CDR3, as DNA: TGCAGCGTAGTAGCGGGAGTGCAAGAGACCCAGTACTTC. The genes are TRBV29-1 and TRBJ2-5; 9 nucleotides agree with TRBD2. CDR3 length: 13 residues. Germline assignment: CDR1 SQVTM and CDR2 ANQGSEA. V shed 6 bases, J shed 2 bases, and the junction held 4 bases outside the gene matches.

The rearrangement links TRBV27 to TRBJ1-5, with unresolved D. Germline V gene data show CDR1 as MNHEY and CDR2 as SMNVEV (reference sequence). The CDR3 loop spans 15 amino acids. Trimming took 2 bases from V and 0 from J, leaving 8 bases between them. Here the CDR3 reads CASSLRGLSNQPQHF. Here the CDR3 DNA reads TGTGCCAGCAGTTTAAGAGGGCTTAGCAATCAGCCCCAGCATTTT.

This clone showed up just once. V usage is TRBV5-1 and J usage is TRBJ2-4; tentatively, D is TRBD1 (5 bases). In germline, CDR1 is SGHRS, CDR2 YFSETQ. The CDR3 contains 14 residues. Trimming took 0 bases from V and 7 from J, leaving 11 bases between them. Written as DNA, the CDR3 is TGCGCCAGCAGCTTGGAAGGGGCCGGCAACATTCAGTACTTC. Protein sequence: CASSLEGAGNIQYF.

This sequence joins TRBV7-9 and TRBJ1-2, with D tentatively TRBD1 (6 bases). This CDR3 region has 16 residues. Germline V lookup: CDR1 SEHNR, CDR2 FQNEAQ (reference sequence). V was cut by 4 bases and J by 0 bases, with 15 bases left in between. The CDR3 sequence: CASSSTDRQSNYGYTF. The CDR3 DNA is TGTGCCAGCAGCTCTACCGACAGGCAGTCTAACTATGGCTACACCTTC.

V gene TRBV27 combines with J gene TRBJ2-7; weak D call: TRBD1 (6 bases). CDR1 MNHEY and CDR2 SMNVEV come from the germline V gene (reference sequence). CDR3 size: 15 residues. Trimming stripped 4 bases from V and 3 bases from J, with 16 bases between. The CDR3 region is CASSSSGTLIYEQYF. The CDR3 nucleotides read TGTGCCAGCAGTTCTTCCGGGACACTTATCTACGAGCAGTACTTC.

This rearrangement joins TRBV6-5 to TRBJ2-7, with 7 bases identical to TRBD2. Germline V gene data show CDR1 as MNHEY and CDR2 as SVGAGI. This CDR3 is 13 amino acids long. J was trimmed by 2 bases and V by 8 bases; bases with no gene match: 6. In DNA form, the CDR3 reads TGTGCCAGCGGTTCTAGCGGCGCCTACGAGCAGTACTTC. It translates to CASGSSGAYEQYF.